The clone carrying this T cell receptor beta chain was seen only a few times. As yet, its antigen is unknown. This entry comes from a study of beta chain features in type 1 diabetes. General study findings and limits: In type 1 diabetes patients, VDJ junctions had fewer insertions; deletions at these junctions were more frequent.

The isolated RNA, all of it, was reverse transcribed, so expressed TCRB transcripts were what got sequenced. The table came from immunoSEQ multiplex PCR; TCRdb's copy has only in-frame clones and leaves some out. The repertoire has 900,000 or so clones, 17% of them found once; the top ten carry around 0.02%. The germline V gene encodes CDR1 MNHEY and CDR2 SVGAGI. The V and J ends lost 0 bases and 0 bases respectively, with 5 bases between them. The CDR3 sequence is 14 residues long. The sample comprised naive CD4+ T cells from blood. This chain uses TRBV6-5 with TRBJ2-5, with D uncertain. The sequence was collected from a woman aged 18-29 years in good health. CDR3 nucleotide sequence: TGTGCCAGCAGTTACTCCTGGGACCAAGAGACCCAGTACTTC. Translating it yields CASSYSWDQETQYF.